Each of the 23 T cell receptor beta chains below was sequenced from the same sample in a study of cytomegalovirus exposure and HLA in healthy donors. Only in-frame clones appear in the TCRdb table, and some are missing; sequencing was by immunoSEQ multiplex PCR. The sample has around 120,000 clones, around 87% seen once. What was sequenced was PBMCs. All receptors come from a woman aged 18-29 years in good health and CMV-seropositive.

V is TRBV5-8 and J is TRBJ2-7; 8 bases agree with TRBD1. Germline CDR1 SGHTS, CDR2 YDEGEE. J was trimmed by 2 bases and V by 4 bases; bases with no gene match: 5. The CDR3 runs to 14 residues. CDR3 in amino acids: CASSLPTGAYEQYF. DNA for the CDR3: TGTGCCAGCAGCCTACCGACAGGGGCCTACGAGCAGTACTTC.

The chain recombines TRBV6-5 with TRBJ2-3; D not resolved. The germline gives CDR1 MNHEY, CDR2 SVGAGI. This CDR3 contains 16 residues. Trimming took off 2 bases at V and 0 bases at J, with 12 bases between the two ends. The CDR3 region is CASSYDLERSTDTQYF. For the CDR3, the DNA is TGTGCCAGCAGTTACGACTTGGAGAGAAGCACAGATACGCAGTATTTT.

This clone was found once. The V call is TRBV19, the J call TRBJ1-2; TRBD1 might be the D (5 bases). This CDR3 comprises 16 residues. The V gene lost 7 bases and the J gene lost 2 bases, with 20 bases spanning the gap. CDR1 and CDR2 (germline): LNHDA, SQIVND (reference sequence). The CDR3 coding sequence is TGTGCCAGTACCACAACCCACAGGTCCCTGAACTATGGCTACACCTTC. Its translation is CASTTTHRSLNYGYTF.

This chain's CDR3 is CASSGGSGQIEETQYF. The DNA for the CDR3 is TGCGCCAGCAGCGGGGGGTCGGGGCAGATCGAAGAGACCCAGTACTTC. This chain connects TRBV5-1 to TRBJ2-5; TRBD2 is a possible D gene (6 bases). Trimming left V 4 bases short and J 3 bases short, with 19 bases between. The CDR3 runs 16 residues. The germline V gene encodes CDR1 SGHRS and CDR2 YFSETQ. The variable domain in full, completed from reference TRBV5-1 and TRBJ2-5, reads KAGVTQTPRYLIKTRGQQVTLSCSPISGHRSVSWYQQTPGQGLQFLFEYFSETQRNKGNFPGRFSGRQFSNSRSEMNVSTLELGDSALYLCASSGGSGQIEETQYFGPGTRLLVL.

The chain is built from TRBV6-1 and TRBJ2-5, with TRBD2 identical over 12 bases. Germline V gene data show CDR1 as MNHNS and CDR2 as SASEGT. This CDR3 is built from 15 residues. The junction had 4 bases not matched to a gene; V was cut back by 3 bases and J by 5 bases. The CDR3, as DNA: TGTGCCAGCAGTGAGGCTAGCGGGGGGGTGGAGACCCAGTACTTC. Amino acid sequence: CASSEASGGVETQYF.

The chain combines TRBV21-1 with TRBJ1-5; the table's TRBD1 call for D was not verified on the DNA. TRBV21-1 is assigned pseudogene status. The CDR3 runs 19 residues. This CDR3 reads CASSKGPGQDSYSNQPQHF. The CDR3 DNA reads as TGTGCCAGCAGCAAGGGCCCGGGACAGGACTCGTATAGCAATCAGCCCCAGCATTTT.

The V and J genes are TRBV7-2 and TRBJ1-5; 7 bases map to TRBD1. Germline CDR1 reads SGHTA; CDR2 reads FQGNSA. The V segment lost 3 bases and the J segment 2 bases; nucleotides outside the gene matches: 7. The CDR3 totals 16 residues. CDR3 nucleotide sequence: TGTGCCAGCAGCTTGGAGGGGGCTAGGGGCAATCAGCCCCAGCATTTT. It codes for CASSLEGARGNQPQHF.

DNA of the CDR3: TGTGCCAGTATGACAGGCTTGCCTAGTCAGCCCCAGCATTTT. It translates to CASMTGLPSQPQHF. The J gene is TRBJ1-5, the V gene TRBV19, with D possibly TRBD1 on 6 matching bases. This CDR3 contains 14 residues. The V gene's germline CDR1 is LNHDA and CDR2 SQIVND (reference sequence). V lost 7 bases to trimming and J lost 6 bases, with 16 bases between them.

V is TRBV28 and J is TRBJ2-7, with D perhaps matching TRBD2 (6 bases). Between the trimmed V and J ends, which lost 7 bases and 7 bases, there was a span of 20 bases. This CDR3 is built from 14 residues. Germline V lookup: CDR1 MDHEN, CDR2 SYDVKM. CDR3 DNA: TGTGCCAGCACCCCAGCGGGCACAGTGGGGGAGCAGTACTTC. Its translation is CASTPAGTVGEQYF.

This chain uses TRBV5-4 with TRBJ2-5; 9 nucleotides agree with TRBD1. The CDR3 has 15 residues. Germline values: CDR1 SGHNT, CDR2 YYREEE (reference sequence). J lost 1 base, V lost 4 bases, and 5 bases had no gene match. The CDR3 region has the DNA TGTGCCAGCAGCCCGACGGGACAGGGCCAAGAGACCCAGTACTTC. Its translation is CASSPTGQGQETQYF. The full variable domain, completed using reference TRBV5-4 and TRBJ2-5, is ETGVTQSPTHLIKTRGQQVTLRCSSQSGHNTVSWYQQALGQGPQFIFQYYREEENGRGNFPPRFSGLQFPNYSSELNVNALELDDSALYLCASSPTGQGQETQYFGPGTRLLVL.

This clone was counted once. The rearrangement uses TRBV7-9 and TRBJ2-2, with 8 nucleotides matching TRBD2. This CDR3 is built from 16 residues. Germline V gives CDR1 SEHNR, CDR2 FQNEAQ (reference sequence). V gave up 6 bases and J gave up 1 base; unmatched junction bases: 7. The CDR3 sequence is CASRVSGGKNTGELFF. The CDR3 DNA follows: TGTGCCAGCAGAGTCAGCGGGGGAAAGAACACCGGGGAGCTGTTTTTT.

CDR3 in DNA: TGTGCCAGCACCCGGACATCGGAAGGCTACACCTTC. As protein: CASTRTSEGYTF. The chain has TRBV6-1 and TRBJ1-2, with D possibly TRBD1 on 5 matching bases. The CDR3 consists of 12 residues. Germline V gene data show CDR1 as MNHNS and CDR2 as SASEGT. V lost 7 bases to trimming and J lost 8 bases, with 14 bases between them.

This chain joins TRBV29-1 and TRBJ1-5, with D perhaps TRBD1 (6 bases). This CDR3 region has 13 residues. V lost 7 bases and J 7 bases, leaving 17 bases between the germline ends. Germline assignment: CDR1 SQVTM and CDR2 ANQGSEA. The CDR3: CSALTDRNQPQHF. In nucleotides, the CDR3 is TGCAGCGCCCTCACCGACAGGAACCAGCCCCAGCATTTT.

The chain has TRBV5-1 and TRBJ2-2; TRBD1 matches 8 bases. The germline CDR1 and CDR2 sequences are SGHRS and YFSETQ. After removal of 4 bases from V and 6 bases from J, the junction contained 5 bases not matched to a gene. CDR3 length: 14 amino acids. CDR3 sequence: CASSRSTGAGELFF. Written as DNA, the CDR3 is TGCGCCAGCAGCCGCTCGACAGGGGCCGGGGAGCTGTTTTTT.

This clone was recorded only once. The V gene is TRBV6-4, the J gene TRBJ2-1, with 11 bases matching TRBD2. CDR3 length equals 12 residues. Per the germline V gene, CDR1 is MRHNA and CDR2 is SNTAGT. V was clipped by 3 bases and J by 12 bases; unmatched bases: 1. As DNA, the CDR3 is TGTGCCAGCAGTGATAGCGGGGGGGGGCAGTTCTTC. This gives the protein CASSDSGGGQFF.

This chain joins TRBV25-1 and TRBJ1-1, with a tentative D call TRBD1 (6 bases). The length of the CDR3 is 13 residues. Germline V gene sequence: CDR1 MGHDK, CDR2 SYGVNS. V lost 4 bases to trimming and J lost 6 bases, with 12 bases between them. Written as DNA, the CDR3 is TGTGCCAGCAGTGGGACAGTACTTCCTGAAGCTTTCTTT. Translation gives CASSGTVLPEAFF.

The chain couples TRBV6-1 to TRBJ2-1, with 10 bases fitting TRBD2. With V trimmed by 7 bases and J by 3 bases, 3 bases remained unmatched. The germline V gene encodes CDR1 MNHNS and CDR2 SASEGT. The CDR3 is made up of 14 amino acids. CDR3 coding DNA: TGTGCCAGCAATCCTAGCGGGGGCTACAATGAGCAGTTCTTC. The encoded protein is CASNPSGGYNEQFF.

The chain employs TRBV6-1 and TRBJ2-5; D is perhaps TRBD1 (6 bases). The V end lost 6 bases, the J end lost 1 base, and 9 bases lay between the germline ends. This CDR3 region has 13 residues. Germline CDR1 is MNHNS and CDR2 is SASEGT. This chain's CDR3 is CASSHRAQETQYF. The CDR3 DNA sequence: TGTGCCAGCAGCCACAGGGCCCAAGAGACCCAGTACTTC.

The rearrangement joins TRBV4-1 to TRBJ1-2, with D uncertain. Germline loops: CDR1 MGHRA, CDR2 YSYEKL. The CDR3 consists of 13 residues. V lost 10 bases, J lost 3 bases, and 15 bases lay in between. The CDR3 here is CATKAPGYYGYTF. The CDR3 bases are TGCGCCACCAAGGCCCCGGGGTACTATGGCTACACCTTC.

The chain couples TRBV30 to TRBJ1-5; 9 nucleotides line up with TRBD1. Germline assignment: CDR1 GTSNPN and CDR2 SVGIG (reference sequence). CDR3 length: 16 residues. V shed 3 bases, J shed 4 bases, and the junction held 10 bases outside the gene matches. The CDR3 sequence: CAWSPLTGGANQPQHF. The CDR3 coding sequence is TGTGCCTGGAGCCCACTTACAGGGGGCGCAAATCAGCCCCAGCATTTT.

The V gene is TRBV19, the J gene TRBJ2-7, with TRBD2 matching over 12 bases. The germline gives CDR1 LNHDA, CDR2 SQIVND (reference sequence). V shed 4 bases, J shed 0 bases, and the junction held 10 bases outside the gene matches. This CDR3 is 18 amino acids long. As DNA, the CDR3 is TGTGCCAGTAGTAAGACTAGCGGGAGCACCTCACCCTCCTACGAGCAGTACTTC. Encoded protein: CASSKTSGSTSPSYEQYF.

This rearrangement joins TRBV9 to TRBJ2-5; D might be TRBD2 (6 bases). From germline, CDR1 is SGDLS and CDR2 YYNGEE. This CDR3 has 19 residues. Trimming took off 4 bases at V and 4 bases at J, with 29 bases between the two ends. CDR3 nucleotides: TGTGCCAGCAGCTCGATCCCGGGGTGGGCGGAGGGATTGCGAGAGACCCAGTACTTC. This sequence encodes CASSSIPGWAEGLRETQYF.

This chain links TRBV5-4 with TRBJ1-1; no definite D call. This CDR3 has 14 amino acids. V was shortened by 4 bases and J by 0 bases, with 10 bases between the two germline ends. In germline, CDR1 is SGHNT, CDR2 YYREEE (reference sequence). In DNA form, the CDR3 reads TGTGCCAGCAGCCCTCGGGGAATGAACACTGAAGCTTTCTTT. Residues: CASSPRGMNTEAFF. The full variable domain, rest sourced from reference TRBV5-4 and TRBJ1-1, is ETGVTQSPTHLIKTRGQQVTLRCSSQSGHNTVSWYQQALGQGPQFIFQYYREEENGRGNFPPRFSGLQFPNYSSELNVNALELDDSALYLCASSPRGMNTEAFFGQGTRLTVV.